One and the same sample provided the 13 T cell receptor beta chains below, sequenced in a study of blood T cell repertoires in COVID-19. Here immunoSEQ multiplex PCR was the method, and the copy in TCRdb shows in-frame clones only, minus some. The data hold some 97,000 clones, with 90% observed a single time. Input material: peripheral blood. These receptors all come from a man between 60 and 70 years old with acute or convalescent COVID-19.

V usage is TRBV18 and J usage is TRBJ2-2; TRBD1 is a possible D gene (6 bases). CDR1 and CDR2 (germline): KGHSH, LQKENI. This CDR3 contains 15 residues. Trimming left V 3 bases short and J 5 bases short, with 13 bases between. CDR3 amino acids: CASSPHRVPTGELFF. DNA for the CDR3: TGTGCCAGCTCACCGCACAGGGTCCCAACCGGGGAGCTGTTTTTT.

This rearrangement joins TRBV7-9 to TRBJ1-2; D gene unclear. CDR1 and CDR2 from the germline V gene are SEHNR and FQNEAQ (reference sequence). V lost 1 base, J lost 2 bases, and 14 bases lay in between. The CDR3 loop spans 16 amino acids. CDR3 region: CASSLVPAVQNYGYTF. The CDR3 DNA reads as TGTGCCAGCAGCTTAGTACCAGCTGTACAGAACTATGGCTACACCTTC.

The rearrangement uses TRBV28 and TRBJ1-2; D is unclear. The germline V gene has CDR1 MDHEN and CDR2 SYDVKM. The CDR3 contains 13 residues. The germline V and J ends were trimmed by 6 bases and 7 bases, with 15 bases remaining between them. This CDR3 is CASRWARRSGYTF. CDR3 DNA sequence: TGTGCCAGCAGATGGGCCCGAAGGTCTGGCTACACCTTC.

The chain links TRBV7-2 to TRBJ1-1, with D perhaps matching TRBD1 (6 bases). Germline V gene sequence: CDR1 SGHTA, CDR2 FQGNSA. The V end was cut by 1 base, the J end by 6 bases, with 18 bases between. The CDR3 is 16 residues long. The CDR3, as DNA: TGTGCCAGCAGCTTAGGGACGGGGGGGGCGAGACCTGAAGCTTTCTTT. Protein: CASSLGTGGARPEAFF.

J is TRBJ1-5 and V is TRBV12-3 or TRBV12-4; D may be TRBD1 (6 bases). The CDR3 consists of 13 residues. V lost 3 bases and J lost 6, with 9 bases in between. The DNA for the CDR3 is TGTGCCAGCAGTTTTAGGGGGACTCAGCCCCAGCATTTT. Translation gives CASSFRGTQPQHF.

The chain couples TRBV5-1 to TRBJ1-1, with 7 bases aligning to TRBD1. Losses at the gene ends were 4 bases for V and 1 base for J; bases not matched to a gene: 7. CDR3 length: 15 residues. CDR1 SGHRS and CDR2 YFSETQ come from the germline V gene. For the CDR3, the DNA is TGCGCCAGCAGCATGGACCCAGGGGGGAACACTGAAGCTTTCTTT. This translates into CASSMDPGGNTEAFF.

This clone was picked up one time. The chain uses TRBV6-5 and TRBJ2-7, with 9 bases lining up with TRBD1. CDR1 MNHEY and CDR2 SVGAGI come from the germline V gene. The length of the CDR3 is 15 residues. CDR3 DNA sequence: TGTGCCAGCAGTGACTCCGGGACAGGGACCTACGAGCAGTACGTC. Translation gives CASSDSGTGTYEQYV.

The chain combines TRBV28 with TRBJ1-1; the match to TRBD1 covers 11 bases. The ends lost 6 bases at V and 7 bases at J; junction bases unmatched: 1. The CDR3 is 12 residues long. CDR1 MDHEN and CDR2 SYDVKM come from the germline V gene. This CDR3 is CASSGTGGEAFF. Here the CDR3 DNA reads TGTGCCAGCAGCGGGACAGGGGGTGAAGCTTTCTTT.

The chain has TRBV19 and TRBJ1-1; D might be TRBD1 (5 bases). This CDR3 is built from 14 residues. Trimming left V 3 bases short and J 0 bases short, with 8 bases between. Germline values: CDR1 LNHDA, CDR2 SQIVND (reference sequence). The CDR3 region is CASSMGGMNTEAFF. CDR3 sequence (DNA): TGTGCCAGTAGTATGGGGGGGATGAACACTGAAGCTTTCTTT.

The CDR3 DNA is TGTGCCAGTAGTATATGGTCAGGGGCGACTAGCGGGGAAGATACGCAGTATTTT. Amino acids: CASSIWSGATSGEDTQYF. The chain couples TRBV19 to TRBJ2-3; 11 bases match TRBD2. The CDR3 totals 18 residues. Germline CDR1 LNHDA, CDR2 SQIVND (reference sequence). Germline trimming cut 2 bases from V and 5 bases from J; bases unmatched to any gene: 12.

The CDR3 protein is CAWSVAYYGYTF. As DNA, the CDR3 is TGTGCCTGGAGTGTAGCATACTATGGCTACACCTTC. The chain links TRBV30 to TRBJ1-2; unclear D gene. The CDR3 covers 12 residues. Trimming took 0 bases from V and 3 from J, leaving 5 bases between them. CDR1 is GTSNPN, CDR2 SVGIG, per germline (reference sequence).

The gene calls are TRBV7-9 and TRBJ1-2; D possibly corresponds to TRBD1 (6 bases). The CDR3 has 13 amino acids. Germline CDR1 SEHNR, CDR2 FQNEAQ (reference sequence). The germline V and J ends were trimmed by 3 bases and 5 bases, with 10 bases remaining between them. The CDR3 loop reads CASSLAGQYGYTF. The DNA of the CDR3 is TGTGCCAGCAGCTTGGCTGGACAGTATGGCTACACCTTC.

The chain joins TRBV5-5 to TRBJ1-2; TRBD1 matches 10 bases. Germline CDR1 is SGHKS and CDR2 is YYEKEE (reference sequence). The junction had 7 bases not matched to a gene; V was cut back by 1 base and J by 4 bases. The CDR3 is 16 amino acids. In nucleotides, the CDR3 is TGTGCCAGCAGCTTGTTGACAGGGGGCACTGGCTATGGCTACACCTTC. It is translated as CASSLLTGGTGYGYTF.